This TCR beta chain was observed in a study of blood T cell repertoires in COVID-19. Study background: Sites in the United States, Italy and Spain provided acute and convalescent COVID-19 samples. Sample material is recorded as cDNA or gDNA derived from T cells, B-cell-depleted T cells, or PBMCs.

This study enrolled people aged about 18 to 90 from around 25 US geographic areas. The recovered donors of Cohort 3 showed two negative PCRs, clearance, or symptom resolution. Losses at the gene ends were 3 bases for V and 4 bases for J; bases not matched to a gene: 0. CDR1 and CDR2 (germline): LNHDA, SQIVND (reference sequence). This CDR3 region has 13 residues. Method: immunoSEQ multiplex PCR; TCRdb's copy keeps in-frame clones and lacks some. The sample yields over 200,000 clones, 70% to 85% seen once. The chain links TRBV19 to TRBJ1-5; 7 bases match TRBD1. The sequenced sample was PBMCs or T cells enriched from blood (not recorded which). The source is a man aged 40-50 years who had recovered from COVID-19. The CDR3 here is CASSMDRNQPQHF. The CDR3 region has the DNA TGTGCCAGTAGTATGGACAGGAATCAGCCCCAGCATTTT.